Listed below are T cell receptor beta chains from one sample, sequenced in a study of cytomegalovirus exposure and HLA in healthy donors. Assay used: immunoSEQ multiplex PCR; TCRdb lists only in-frame clones, some missing. The repertoire holds tens of thousands of clones, roughly 80% seen once, with about 2.2% in the top ten. The sample was PBMCs. These receptors were taken from a man between 40 and 49 years old in good health and CMV-seronegative. Both conserved end residues are trimmed from each CDR3.

V gene	J gene	CDR3 protein
TRBV19	TRBJ2-6	ASSLTGSPGANVLT
TRBV6-4	TRBJ1-1	ASSDSWRDGVTEAF
TRBV28	TRBJ1-2	ASSPPTNGRGGYT
TRBV5-1	TRBJ2-1	ASSLAGRAGLSYNEQF
TRBV6-1	TRBJ1-1	ASSSGGSVTEAF
TRBV28	TRBJ1-5	ASRQLSNQPQH
TRBV6-5	TRBJ1-5	ASSSGREGNQPQH
TRBV5-1	TRBJ2-7	ASSLGVGGYEQY
TRBV5-1	TRBJ1-4	ASSDRLGEKLF
TRBV10-3	TRBJ2-7	AISVRQGIVNEQY
TRBV25-1	TRBJ2-6	ASSLDSGANVLT
TRBV4-2	TRBJ1-4	ASSQGEGTGLIATNEKLF
TRBV19	TRBJ1-6	ASTSGWSSPLH
TRBV19	TRBJ2-5	ASSIGTGQETQY
TRBV6-1	TRBJ2-3	ASSDSLAGGEDTQY
TRBV5-8	TRBJ1-2	ASSSSAVRGYT
TRBV5-1	TRBJ1-3	ASSLKLTGSSGNTIY
TRBV18	TRBJ1-1	ASSRQGGTEAF
TRBV5-4	TRBJ2-7	ASSEGRGLYEQY
TRBV5-4	TRBJ2-7	ASSGSGAGRPGDYYEQY
TRBV27	TRBJ1-2	ASSLSIRDRGYT
TRBV4-2	TRBJ1-5	ASSQAQGGGQPQH
TRBV5-1	TRBJ1-6	ASSLFPGRNSPLH
TRBV7-9	TRBJ2-1	ASQVRTTYNEQF
TRBV27	TRBJ2-1	ASSSRQGIDNEQF
TRBV4-2	TRBJ1-1	ASSQAAGTGFLTEAF
TRBV6-1	TRBJ1-1	ASSADTDREAF
TRBV6-5	TRBJ2-1	ASIRSLAGGSEQF
TRBV10-3	TRBJ2-2	AISEPQTGIGELF
TRBV29-1	TRBJ1-1	SVDLDTEAF
TRBV28	TRBJ1-1	ATLRQGTEAF
TRBV5-1	TRBJ1-2	ASSSGQGDAYGYT
TRBV9	TRBJ2-7	ASSPRTASYEQY
TRBV28	TRBJ1-5	ASRGARQH
TRBV5-4	TRBJ1-4	ASSLVGQGPEKLF
TRBV27	TRBJ1-4	ASSFIAQGTGKLF
TRBV19	TRBJ1-1	ASTPGVGNTEAF
TRBV7-2	TRBJ2-1	ASLAQQGTLNEQF
TRBV6-5	TRBJ2-7	ASRTSIYEQY
TRBV18	TRBJ2-3	ASSQAGTGSTDTQY
TRBV2	TRBJ1-4	ASSGSDRTATNEKLF
TRBV30	TRBJ1-3	AWSLESPDRLAGNTIY
TRBV7-2	TRBJ1-5	ASSAPNDQPQH
TRBV29-1	TRBJ2-7	SVVSSGAAEQY
TRBV29-1	TRBJ2-7	SAGQANPSYEQY
TRBV5-5	TRBJ1-2	ASSLVPQAYYGYT
TRBV4-1	TRBJ1-2	ASSQALGSKGYT
TRBV6-5	TRBJ2-7	ASSKQGPYEQY
TRBV29-1	TRBJ1-2	SAGQGDVVYGYT
TRBV15	TRBJ2-3	ATSRGRGSDTQY